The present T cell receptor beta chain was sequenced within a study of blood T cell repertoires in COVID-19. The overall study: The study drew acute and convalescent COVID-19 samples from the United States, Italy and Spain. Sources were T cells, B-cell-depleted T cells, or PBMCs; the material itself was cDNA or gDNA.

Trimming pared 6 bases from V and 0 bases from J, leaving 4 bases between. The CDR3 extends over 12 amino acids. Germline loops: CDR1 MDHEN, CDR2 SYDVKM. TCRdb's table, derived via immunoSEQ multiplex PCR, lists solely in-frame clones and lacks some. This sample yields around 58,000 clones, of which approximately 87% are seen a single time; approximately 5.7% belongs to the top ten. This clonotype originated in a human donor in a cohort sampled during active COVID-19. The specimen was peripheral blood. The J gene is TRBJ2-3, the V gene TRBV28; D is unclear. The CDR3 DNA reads TGTGCCAGCAGAGCTAGCACAGATACGCAGTATTTT. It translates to CASRASTDTQYF. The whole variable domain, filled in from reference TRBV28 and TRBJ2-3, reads DVKVTQSSRYLVKRTGEKVFLECVQDMDHENMFWYRQDPGLGLRLIYFSYDVKMKEKGDIPEGYSVSREKKERFSLILESASTNQTSMYLCASRASTDTQYFGPGTRLTVL.